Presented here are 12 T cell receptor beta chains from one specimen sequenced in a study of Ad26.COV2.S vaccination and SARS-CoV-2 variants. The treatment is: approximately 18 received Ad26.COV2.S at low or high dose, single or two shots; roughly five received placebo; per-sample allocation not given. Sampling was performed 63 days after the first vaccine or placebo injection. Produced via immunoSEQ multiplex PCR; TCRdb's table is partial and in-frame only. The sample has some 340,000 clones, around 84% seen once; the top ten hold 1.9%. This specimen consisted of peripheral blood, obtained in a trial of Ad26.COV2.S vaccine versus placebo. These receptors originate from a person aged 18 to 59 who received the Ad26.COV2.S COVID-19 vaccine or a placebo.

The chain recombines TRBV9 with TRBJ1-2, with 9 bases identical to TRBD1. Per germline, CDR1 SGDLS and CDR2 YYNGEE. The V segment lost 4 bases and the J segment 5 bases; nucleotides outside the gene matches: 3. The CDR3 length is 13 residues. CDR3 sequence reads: CASSRDRAYGYTF. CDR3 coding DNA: TGTGCCAGCAGCAGGGACAGGGCGTATGGCTACACCTTC. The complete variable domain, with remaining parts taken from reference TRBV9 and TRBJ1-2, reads DSGVTQTPKHLITATGQRVTLRCSPRSGDLSVYWYQQSLDQGLQFLIQYYNGEERAKGNILERFSAQQFPDLHSELNLSSLELGDSALYFCASSRDRAYGYTFGSGTRLTVV.

CDR3 sequence reads: CASSYSSGLDPFF. The CDR3 coding sequence is TGTGCCAGCAGTTACTCTTCTGGACTAGACCCGTTCTTC. The genes are TRBV6-2 or TRBV6-3 and TRBJ2-1; TRBD2 matches at 7 bases. Per the germline V gene, CDR1 is MNHEY and CDR2 is SVGEGT. The CDR3 spans 13 residues. After removal of 0 bases from V and 15 bases from J, the junction contained 8 bases not matched to a gene.

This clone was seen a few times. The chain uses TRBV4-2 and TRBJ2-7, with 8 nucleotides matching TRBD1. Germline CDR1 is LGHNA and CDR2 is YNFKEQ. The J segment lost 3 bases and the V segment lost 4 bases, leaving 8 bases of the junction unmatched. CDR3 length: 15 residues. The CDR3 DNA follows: TGTGCCAGCAGCCGCCCGGGACAGGCAGACTACGAGCAGTACTTC. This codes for CASSRPGQADYEQYF.

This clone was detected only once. Written as DNA, the CDR3 is TGTGCCAGCAGCCTAACCGCCGACAGGGGGCGATTAAGCAATCAGCCCCAGCATTTT. Protein product: CASSLTADRGRLSNQPQHF. The rearrangement uses TRBV3-1 (or the pseudogene TRBV3-2) and TRBJ1-5; TRBD1 matches at 10 bases. The CDR3 is 19 amino acids. Per germline, CDR1 LGHDT and CDR2 YNNKEL (reference sequence). The V and J ends lost 4 bases and 1 base, in that order; junction bases with no gene match: 13.

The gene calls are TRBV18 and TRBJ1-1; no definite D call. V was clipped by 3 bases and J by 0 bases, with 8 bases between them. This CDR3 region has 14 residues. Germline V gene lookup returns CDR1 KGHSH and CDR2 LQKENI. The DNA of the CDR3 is TGTGCCAGCTCACCCCCACACCTGAACACTGAAGCTTTCTTT. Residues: CASSPPHLNTEAFF.

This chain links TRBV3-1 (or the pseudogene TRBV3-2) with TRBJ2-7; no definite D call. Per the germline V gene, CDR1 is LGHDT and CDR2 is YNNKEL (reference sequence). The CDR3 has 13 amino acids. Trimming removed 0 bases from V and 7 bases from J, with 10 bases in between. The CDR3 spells CASSQEGRPEQYF. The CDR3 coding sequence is TGTGCCAGCAGCCAAGAGGGCAGGCCGGAGCAGTACTTC.

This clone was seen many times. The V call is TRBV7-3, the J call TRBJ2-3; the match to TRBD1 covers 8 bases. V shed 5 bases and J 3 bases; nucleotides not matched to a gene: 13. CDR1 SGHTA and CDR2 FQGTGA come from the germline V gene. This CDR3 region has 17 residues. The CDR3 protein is CASSTTQGVSRTDTQYF. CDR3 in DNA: TGTGCCAGCAGCACGACACAGGGGGTGAGCAGGACAGATACGCAGTATTTT.

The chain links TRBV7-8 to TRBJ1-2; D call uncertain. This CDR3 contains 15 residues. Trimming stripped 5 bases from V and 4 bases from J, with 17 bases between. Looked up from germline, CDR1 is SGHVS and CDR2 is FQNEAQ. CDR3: CASSPNSGSSYGYTF. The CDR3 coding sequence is TGTGCCAGCAGCCCAAACTCCGGATCTAGCTATGGCTACACCTTC.

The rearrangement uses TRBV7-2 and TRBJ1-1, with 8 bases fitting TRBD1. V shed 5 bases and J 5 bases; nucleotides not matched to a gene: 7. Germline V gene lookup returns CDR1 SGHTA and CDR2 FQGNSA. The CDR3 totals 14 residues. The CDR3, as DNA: TGTGCCAGCAGCCCGGGCAGGGGGCGAACTGAAGCTTTCTTT. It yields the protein CASSPGRGRTEAFF.

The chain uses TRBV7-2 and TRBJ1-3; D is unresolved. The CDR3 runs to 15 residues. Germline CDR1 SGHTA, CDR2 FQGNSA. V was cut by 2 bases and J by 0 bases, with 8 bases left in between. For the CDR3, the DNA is TGTGCCAGCAGCTTACTTGGGAACTCTGGAAACACCATATATTTT. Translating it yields CASSLLGNSGNTIYF.

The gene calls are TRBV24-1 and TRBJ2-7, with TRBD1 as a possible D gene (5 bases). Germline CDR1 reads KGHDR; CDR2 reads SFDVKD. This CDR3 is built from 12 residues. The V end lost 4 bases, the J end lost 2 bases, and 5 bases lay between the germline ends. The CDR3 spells CATSEDTYEQYF. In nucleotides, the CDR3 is TGTGCCACCAGTGAGGACACCTACGAGCAGTACTTC.

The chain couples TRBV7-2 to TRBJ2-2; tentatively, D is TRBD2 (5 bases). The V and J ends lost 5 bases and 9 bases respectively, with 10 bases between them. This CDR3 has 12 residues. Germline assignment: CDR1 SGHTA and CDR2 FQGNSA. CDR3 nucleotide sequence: TGTGCCAGCAGCATTCGGGGTCGGGAGCTGTTTTTT. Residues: CASSIRGRELFF.